The 19 T cell receptor beta chains reported below all come from one sample, sequenced in a study of cytomegalovirus exposure and HLA in healthy donors. 60 Vbeta and 13 Jbeta primers were used in PCR. Assay used: immunoSEQ multiplex PCR; TCRdb lists only in-frame clones, some missing. Altogether more than 150,000 clones are present, around 77% being singletons, with the ten largest covering 1.5% to 2%. The sequenced sample was PBMCs. The receptors shown here come from a young woman in good health and CMV-seronegative.

This chain links TRBV29-1 with TRBJ1-1; no clear D gene. The V end lost 6 bases, the J end lost 5 bases, and 13 bases lay between the germline ends. CDR3 length: 12 amino acids. Germline values: CDR1 SQVTM, CDR2 ANQGSEA. The CDR3: CSVINPGTEAFF. CDR3 nucleotide sequence: TGCAGCGTCATTAACCCGGGGACTGAAGCTTTCTTT.

The chain uses TRBV29-1 and TRBJ1-4; D gene ambiguous. This CDR3 region has 16 residues. V was pared by 5 bases and J by 7 bases, with 23 bases between. CDR1 and CDR2 (germline): SQVTM, ANQGSEA. CDR3 DNA: TGCAGCGTTTCTACCCCTACGCGGGGAGGCTTTGAAAAACTGTTTTTT. It is translated as CSVSTPTRGGFEKLFF.

This sequence joins TRBV9 and TRBJ2-2, with 12 bases fitting TRBD2. Germline trimming cut 3 bases from V and 1 base from J; bases unmatched to any gene: 4. CDR3 length: 17 residues. Germline CDR1 SGDLS, CDR2 YYNGEE. The CDR3 bases are TGTGCCAGCAGCGCTCAACTAGCGGGGGGGAACACCGGGGAGCTGTTTTTT. Translation gives CASSAQLAGGNTGELFF.

CDR3 protein: CASSQERRDRVEQYF. CDR3 DNA sequence: TGCGCCAGCAGCCAAGAGCGCCGGGACAGGGTTGAGCAGTACTTC. The chain has TRBV4-1 and TRBJ2-7, with 9 bases that match TRBD1. V shed 0 bases, J shed 7 bases, and the junction held 7 bases outside the gene matches. The CDR3 loop spans 15 amino acids. Germline V lookup: CDR1 MGHRA, CDR2 YSYEKL.

This clone was picked up a small number of times. V is TRBV10-2 and J is TRBJ1-1, with TRBD1 matching 9 bases. Per the germline V gene, CDR1 is WSHSY and CDR2 is SAAADI. This CDR3 is 17 amino acids long. The V and J ends lost 5 bases and 3 bases, in that order; junction bases with no gene match: 13. The CDR3 region is CASSFPRDRAWHTEAFF. CDR3 DNA: TGCGCCAGCAGTTTCCCCCGGGACAGGGCATGGCACACTGAAGCTTTCTTT.

This clone was found a few times. This chain uses TRBV5-1 with TRBJ2-7; D not resolved. Germline-derived CDR1 and CDR2 are SGHRS and YFSETQ. This CDR3 has 14 amino acids. The V gene lost 2 bases and the J gene lost 0 bases, with 9 bases spanning the gap. The DNA for the CDR3 is TGCGCCAGCAGCTTAGGAGAACCCTCCTACGAGCAGTACTTC. This codes for CASSLGEPSYEQYF.

V and J are TRBV10-1 and TRBJ1-3, with D perhaps matching TRBD1 (6 bases). Germline V gene sequence: CDR1 WNHNN, CDR2 SYGVQD (reference sequence). The CDR3 spans 14 residues. V shed 6 bases and J shed 2 bases, with 11 bases lying between them. The DNA for the CDR3 is TGCGCCAGCAGGGACAGTCGCCCTGGAAACACCATATATTTT. Its translation: CASRDSRPGNTIYF.

This rearrangement joins TRBV18 to TRBJ1-5, with D possibly TRBD1 on 5 matching bases. V lost 2 bases and J lost 1, with 9 bases in between. Germline CDR1 KGHSH, CDR2 LQKENI. This CDR3 has 15 amino acids. CDR3 sequence reads: CASSPRGGSNQPQHF. As DNA, the CDR3 is TGTGCCAGCTCACCAAGGGGCGGCAGCAATCAGCCCCAGCATTTT. Complete variable domain (other parts from reference TRBV18 and TRBJ1-5): NAGVMQNPRHLVRRRGQEARLRCSPMKGHSHVYWYRQLPEEGLKFMVYLQKENIIDESGMPKERFSAEFPKEGPSILRIQQVVRGDSAAYFCASSPRGGSNQPQHFGDGTRLSIL.

The CDR3 nucleotides read TGTGCCTGGAGTCCCCCAGCAGGGGACTACAATGAGCAGTTCTTC. This translates into CAWSPPAGDYNEQFF. This rearrangement joins TRBV30 to TRBJ2-1, with D perhaps TRBD1 (6 bases). CDR3 size: 15 residues. V dropped 2 bases and J dropped 3 bases, with 14 bases sitting between them. Germline V gene data show CDR1 as GTSNPN and CDR2 as SVGIG (reference sequence).

The chain is built from TRBV5-1 and TRBJ2-5; no firm D call. V was pared by 1 base and J by 2 bases, with 9 bases between. Germline values: CDR1 SGHRS, CDR2 YFSETQ. The CDR3 is 14 amino acids. The CDR3 loop reads CASSLWATQETQYF. CDR3 DNA: TGCGCCAGCAGCTTGTGGGCGACGCAAGAGACCCAGTACTTC.

The V call is TRBV4-2, the J call TRBJ2-3, with TRBD2 identical over 12 bases. Germline CDR1 and CDR2: LGHNA and YNFKEQ. The ends lost 4 bases at V and 0 bases at J; junction bases unmatched: 2. This CDR3 is built from 16 residues. CDR3 DNA sequence: TGTGCCAGCAGCCGACTAGCGGGGGAGAGCACAGATACGCAGTATTTT. Translated: CASSRLAGESTDTQYF.

The rearrangement joins TRBV2 to TRBJ2-7; no clear D gene. V was cut by 8 bases and J by 0 bases, with 8 bases left in between. Germline V gives CDR1 SNHLY, CDR2 FYNNEI. This CDR3 has 12 residues. CDR3 DNA sequence: TGTGCCAGCCAAGGCGGCTCCTACGAGCAGTACTTC. Encoded protein: CASQGGSYEQYF.

The chain employs TRBV9 and TRBJ2-5; D call uncertain. Germline V lookup: CDR1 SGDLS, CDR2 YYNGEE. CDR3 size: 15 residues. The ends were cut back, 0 bases at V and 0 bases at J, with 9 bases in the middle. The CDR3 reads CASSVGPAYQETQYF. The CDR3 DNA follows: TGTGCCAGCAGCGTAGGCCCTGCGTACCAAGAGACCCAGTACTTC.

The chain employs TRBV4-2 and TRBJ2-1, with 9 bases aligning to TRBD1. The CDR3 is 18 residues long. Germline assignment: CDR1 LGHNA and CDR2 YNFKEQ. J was trimmed by 4 bases and V by 4 bases; bases with no gene match: 14. Here the CDR3 DNA reads TGTGCCAGCAGCCCCGGGGGTGGTGAGACAGGGGGTTACAATGAGCAGTTCTTC. Encoded protein: CASSPGGGETGGYNEQFF.

The V call is TRBV2, the J call TRBJ2-6; TRBD1 aligns across 9 bases. V dropped 6 bases and J dropped 2; count of bases not matched to a gene: 2. The CDR3 covers 15 residues. Germline V gene sequence: CDR1 SNHLY, CDR2 FYNNEI. The CDR3 nucleotides are TGTGCCAGCAGATGGGACAGGGCTGGGGCCAACGTCCTGACTTTC. As protein: CASRWDRAGANVLTF.

The chain uses TRBV5-1 and TRBJ2-2, with D possibly TRBD2 on 5 matching bases. Germline V gene lookup returns CDR1 SGHRS and CDR2 YFSETQ. The CDR3 has 16 amino acids. V was shortened by 7 bases and J by 0 bases, with 16 bases between the two germline ends. CDR3 in DNA: TGCGCCAGCTCGCCCCCGGGAAAGTCGAACACCGGGGAGCTGTTTTTT. Translation: CASSPPGKSNTGELFF.

The chain carries TRBV5-1 and TRBJ2-1; TRBD2 aligns across 12 bases. The CDR3 totals 15 residues. Germline assignment: CDR1 SGHRS and CDR2 YFSETQ. The V and J ends lost 4 bases and 7 bases, in that order; junction bases with no gene match: 6. The CDR3 spells CASSPGLAGRNEQFF. The CDR3 DNA reads TGCGCCAGCAGCCCTGGACTAGCGGGGCGAAATGAGCAGTTCTTC.

The CDR3 protein is CASSSGLAGSETQYF. CDR3 nucleotide sequence: TGTGCCAGCAGCTCGGGACTAGCGGGGTCAGAGACCCAGTACTTC. The chain is built from TRBV6-5 and TRBJ2-5; 13 bases fit TRBD2. The germline gives CDR1 MNHEY, CDR2 SVGAGI. Trimming at V came to 6 bases and at J to 4 bases, leaving 5 bases not matched to a gene. The CDR3 totals 15 residues.

The chain links TRBV2 to TRBJ1-2; D is undetermined. CDR1 and CDR2 from the germline V gene are SNHLY and FYNNEI. The CDR3 length is 11 residues. V dropped 5 bases and J dropped 4 bases, with 5 bases sitting between them. CDR3 in amino acids: CASSIIYGYTF. The CDR3 DNA reads TGTGCCAGCAGTATTATCTATGGCTACACCTTC. The variable domain in full, completed from reference TRBV2 and TRBJ1-2, reads EPEVTQTPSHQVTQMGQEVILRCVPISNHLYFYWYRQILGQKVEFLVSFYNNEISEKSEIFDDQFSVERPDGSNFTLKIRSTKLEDSAMYFCASSIIYGYTFGSGTRLTVV.